Below are 27 T cell receptor beta chains sequenced from a single sample in a study of blood T cells in healthy people across ages. Through a sample-barcoded 5' primer and a J-beta primer mix, a second PCR was run for roughly 7 to 11 cycles. MiXCR, run by TCRdb on the 5' RACE reads, gives a single entry per CDR3 protein. Altogether approximately 1,000,000 distinct CDR3 sequences are present, roughly 45% being singletons, with the ten largest covering approximately 17%. The sequenced sample was blood. These receptors were collected from an older woman in good health.

This chain uses TRBV7-2 with TRBJ2-1, with TRBD2 identical over 7 bases. Germline V lookup: CDR1 SGHTA, CDR2 FQGNSA. This CDR3 contains 15 residues. V dropped 4 bases and J dropped 7; count of bases not matched to a gene: 10. CDR3 in amino acids: CASSSLAGAGNEQFF. Here the CDR3 DNA reads TGTGCCAGCAGCTCTTTGGCGGGAGCGGGAAATGAGCAGTTCTTC. Combining the CDR3 with reference TRBV7-2 and TRBJ2-1 gives the whole variable domain GAGVSQSPSNKVTEKGKDVELRCDPISGHTALYWYRQSLGQGLEFLIYFQGNSAPDKSGLPSDRFSAERTGGSVSTLTIQRTQQEDSAVYLCASSSLAGAGNEQFFGPGTRLTVL.

This clonotype was detected a few times. This CDR3 is CSAGVAAGAQYF. CDR3 coding DNA: TGCAGTGCTGGGGTTGCTGCGGGGGCCCAGTACTTC. The chain carries TRBV20-1 and TRBJ2-5, with 7 bases fitting TRBD2. Germline-derived CDR1 and CDR2 are DFQATT and SNEGSKA (reference sequence). CDR3 size: 12 residues. Germline trimming cut 5 bases from V and 9 bases from J; bases unmatched to any gene: 9.

The chain joins TRBV4-2 to TRBJ2-2; 10 nucleotides agree with TRBD2. The CDR3 loop spans 16 amino acids. Trimming at V came to 0 bases and at J to 6 bases, leaving 4 bases not matched to a gene. Germline values: CDR1 LGHNA, CDR2 YNFKEQ. CDR3 nucleotide sequence: TGTGCCAGCAGCCAAGAAGCTAGCGGGAGTGCCGGGGAGCTGTTTTTT. Amino acids: CASSQEASGSAGELFF.

The V gene is TRBV29-1, the J gene TRBJ2-1; possibly TRBD2 for D (5 bases). The V gene's germline CDR1 is SQVTM and CDR2 ANQGSEA. V lost 7 bases and J 7 bases, leaving 20 bases between the germline ends. This CDR3 contains 14 residues. The CDR3 loop reads CSAEPGAGRNEQFF. The CDR3, as DNA: TGCAGCGCAGAACCTGGTGCGGGCCGAAATGAGCAGTTCTTC.

The CDR3 coding sequence is TGTTCAACTAGCGGGACCCTCACAGATACGCAGTATTTT. Translating it yields CSTSGTLTDTQYF. This sequence joins TRBV28 and TRBJ2-3, with 10 bases fitting TRBD2. The CDR3 has 13 amino acids. CDR1 is MDHEN and CDR2 is SYDVKM in the germline V gene.

Concerning this clonotype: A much larger clonotype is one base distant, so this may be a read error. This chain connects TRBV27 to TRBJ2-7; 7 positions match TRBD2. Germline V gene lookup returns CDR1 MNHEY and CDR2 SMNVEV (reference sequence). V shed 5 bases and J 7 bases; nucleotides not matched to a gene: 8. The CDR3 is made up of 13 amino acids. The CDR3 nucleotides are TGTGCCAGCAGTGCCACTAGCGAGGATGAGCAGTACTTC. Translated, it gives CASSATSEDEQYF.

The chain recombines TRBV20-1 with TRBJ2-3; 13 nucleotides agree with TRBD2. CDR1 DFQATT and CDR2 SNEGSKA come from the germline V gene (reference sequence). After removal of 7 bases from V and 0 bases from J, the junction contained 10 bases not matched to a gene. CDR3 length: 17 residues. The DNA of the CDR3 is TGCAGTGTGGGACTAGCGGGAACTGGGGCCAGCACAGATACGCAGTATTTT. Its translation: CSVGLAGTGASTDTQYF.

The V gene is TRBV5-1, the J gene TRBJ1-1; D is perhaps TRBD1 (6 bases). Germline lookup yields CDR1 SGHRS and CDR2 YFSETQ. The CDR3 runs 14 residues. V gave up 0 bases and J gave up 4 bases, with 10 bases separating them. The CDR3 sequence is CASSLGQVSTEAFF. CDR3 sequence (DNA): TGCGCCAGCAGCTTGGGACAGGTGAGCACTGAAGCTTTCTTT.

This rearrangement joins TRBV20-1 to TRBJ1-2; D is perhaps TRBD1 (5 bases). The germline V gene encodes CDR1 DFQATT and CDR2 SNEGSKA (reference sequence). The length of the CDR3 is 13 residues. The ends were cut back, 6 bases at V and 7 bases at J, with 18 bases in the middle. Here the CDR3 DNA reads TGCAGTGCCACCCTCGGAGGGGTTAGTGGCTACACCTTC. Translated: CSATLGGVSGYTF.

The chain links TRBV29-1 to TRBJ2-1; possible D gene TRBD1, 6 bases. This CDR3 has 14 amino acids. V shed 4 bases and J shed 6 bases, with 16 bases lying between them. CDR1 and CDR2 (germline): SQVTM, ANQGSEA. The CDR3 loop is CSVVFRGSLNEQFF. The CDR3 DNA reads TGCAGCGTTGTTTTTAGGGGGAGTCTCAATGAGCAGTTCTTC.

About this clonotype itself: The junction shows a germline mismatch at one end, possibly a read error. This sequence joins TRBV3-1 and TRBJ1-5; D is ambiguous. Germline CDR1 LGHDT, CDR2 YNNKEL (reference sequence). CDR3 size: 14 residues. CDR3 nucleotides: TGTGCCAGCAGCCAAGCAAACAGCACTCAGCCCCAGCATTTT. Translation gives CASSQANSTQPQHF.

The chain combines TRBV12-3 or TRBV12-4 with TRBJ1-2; tentative D call: TRBD1 (6 bases). CDR3 length equals 12 residues. The V gene lost 3 bases and the J gene lost 12 bases, with 14 bases spanning the gap. In DNA, the CDR3 is TGTGCCAGCAGTTTTTCAGGGGCGATTCACACCTTC. Translating gives CASSFSGAIHTF.

This clonotype appeared a single time. One end of the junction is discordant with germline, which a read error may explain. The rearrangement links TRBV11-1 to TRBJ2-5, with D possibly TRBD1 on 6 matching bases. Looked up from germline, CDR1 is SGHAT and CDR2 is FQDESV (reference sequence). The CDR3 extends over 15 amino acids. DNA of the CDR3: TGTGCCGGCAGCTCAACACAACAGGGTGCAGAGACCCAGTACTTC. It codes for CAGSSTQQGAETQYF.

This clonotype showed up just a few times. This chain connects TRBV5-1 to TRBJ1-4; 8 bases are shared with TRBD1. CDR3 size: 14 residues. Germline assignment: CDR1 SGHRS and CDR2 YFSETQ. The junction had 6 bases not matched to a gene; V was cut back by 4 bases and J by 7 bases. CDR3 nucleotide sequence: TGCGCCAGCAGCGTCACAGGGGGTACTGAAAAACTGTTTTTT. Protein sequence: CASSVTGGTEKLFF.

This chain uses TRBV20-1 with TRBJ2-4; D ambiguous. Trimming shortened V by 0 bases and J by 15 bases, and 15 bases separated the two germline ends. The CDR3 sequence is 12 residues long. Germline CDR1 reads DFQATT; CDR2 reads SNEGSKA (reference sequence). This chain's CDR3 is CSARDQGYERYF. CDR3 nucleotides: TGCAGTGCTAGAGATCAAGGGTACGAGCGGTACTTC.

This clonotype has just a few counts. The genes are TRBV6-5 and TRBJ2-5; TRBD1 matches at 9 bases. CDR1 and CDR2 from the germline V gene are MNHEY and SVGAGI. The V gene end was trimmed by 4 bases and the J gene end by 2 bases; junction bases not matched to a gene: 14. The CDR3 contains 18 residues. This CDR3 reads CASSFTTGDRERQETQYF. CDR3 DNA sequence: TGTGCCAGCAGTTTCACGACAGGGGACAGGGAGAGGCAAGAGACCCAGTACTTC.

The rearrangement links TRBV4-1 to TRBJ2-7, with 8 bases aligning to TRBD1. The DNA end lines up better with TRBJ2-5; the J call may be wrong. Germline assignment: CDR1 MGHRA and CDR2 YSYEKL. The CDR3 has 17 residues. CDR3 in DNA: TGCGCCAGCAGCCAAGACCCGACAGGGGTCGGATCAGAGACCCAGTACTTC. Translated, it gives CASSQDPTGVGSETQYF.

The CDR3 here is CASSETRTLYNEQFF. DNA of the CDR3: TGTGCCAGCAGTGAAACCCGGACTTTATACAATGAGCAGTTCTTC. J is TRBJ2-1 and V is TRBV2; a weak D match, TRBD2 (5 bases). The V gene lost 2 bases and the J gene lost 4 bases, with 12 bases spanning the gap. There are 15 residues in the CDR3. In germline, CDR1 is SNHLY, CDR2 FYNNEI.

The chain carries TRBV15 and TRBJ2-2; 7 positions match TRBD2. J was trimmed by 2 bases and V by 0 bases; bases with no gene match: 6. The CDR3 is 17 amino acids. CDR1 is LNHNV, CDR2 YYDKDF, per germline (reference sequence). For the CDR3, the DNA is TGTGCCACCAGCAGAGATCTGGCTAGCGGTAACACCGGGGAGCTGTTTTTT. Protein product: CATSRDLASGNTGELFF.

This clonotype was observed at least ten times. The V call is TRBV12-3 or TRBV12-4, the J call TRBJ2-3; D is undetermined. V shed 6 bases and J shed 0 bases, with 4 bases lying between them. The CDR3 runs 12 residues. The CDR3 sequence: CASRFSTDTQYF. The CDR3 nucleotides read TGTGCCAGCAGGTTCAGCACAGATACGCAGTATTTT.

There are a few counts of this clonotype. The rearrangement links TRBV11-2 to TRBJ2-7; tentative D call: TRBD2 (6 bases). This CDR3 spans 14 amino acids. V was cut by 1 base and J by 3 bases, with 10 bases left in between. Per germline, CDR1 SGHAT and CDR2 FQNNGV. CDR3: CASSLAGVVYEQYF. The CDR3 nucleotides are TGTGCCAGCAGCTTAGCGGGAGTTGTCTACGAGCAGTACTTC.

Worth noting for this clonotype: Compared with germline, one end of the junction differs, possibly owing to a read error. This rearrangement joins TRBV6-1 to TRBJ2-5; 8 bases map to TRBD2. The CDR3 covers 16 residues. The germline CDR1 and CDR2 sequences are MNHNS and SASEGT. The CDR3 sequence is CVSSEEAGGRQETQYF. The CDR3 region has the DNA TGTGTCAGCAGTGAAGAGGCGGGAGGTCGGCAAGAGACCCAGTACTTC.

The genes are TRBV6-2 or TRBV6-3 and TRBJ2-7, with TRBD2 matching 8 bases. The V gene's germline CDR1 is MNHEY and CDR2 SVGEGT. The trim removed 2 bases at V and 7 bases at J, leaving 19 bases unmatched. This CDR3 spans 18 amino acids. The CDR3 region is CASSYPSGVAGFYNEQYF. Written as DNA, the CDR3 is TGTGCCAGCAGTTACCCCTCCGGGGTAGCGGGATTTTACAATGAGCAGTACTTC.

This clonotype was picked up a small number of times. This chain joins TRBV5-1 and TRBJ2-1; 12 positions match TRBD2. This CDR3 is 16 amino acids long. The J segment lost 9 bases and the V segment lost 0 bases, leaving 7 bases of the junction unmatched. Per germline, CDR1 SGHRS and CDR2 YFSETQ. CDR3: CASSLGQTSGSGEQFF. CDR3 DNA sequence: TGCGCCAGCAGCTTGGGGCAGACTAGCGGGAGTGGTGAGCAGTTCTTC.

This clonotype was counted only a few times. V and J are TRBV3-1 and TRBJ2-5; D is uncertain. The CDR3 spans 17 residues. Germline CDR1 LGHDT, CDR2 YNNKEL (reference sequence). V lost 0 bases, J lost 11 bases, and 25 bases lay in between. The CDR3: CASSQDNQPRRAEEQYF. Written as DNA, the CDR3 is TGTGCCAGCAGCCAAGATAATCAGCCAAGACGGGCTGAAGAGCAGTACTTC.

This rearrangement joins TRBV6-5 to TRBJ1-4, with a tentative D call TRBD1 (5 bases). V was clipped by 0 bases and J by 7 bases, with 15 bases between them. Germline V gene sequence: CDR1 MNHEY, CDR2 SVGAGI. The CDR3 covers 16 residues. The CDR3 DNA reads as TGTGCCAGCAGTTACTCATCAGGGATTATTGCTGAAAAACTGTTTTTT. Its protein is CASSYSSGIIAEKLFF.

This clonotype came up once. The CDR3 reads CASDPGTGSPGYEQYF. The CDR3 nucleotides read TGTGCCAGCGACCCCGGGACAGGGTCCCCAGGTTACGAGCAGTACTTC. The genes are TRBV6-1 and TRBJ2-7; TRBD1 aligns across 9 bases. The CDR3 runs to 16 residues. V lost 8 bases and J lost 4; bases outside the gene matches: 15. The germline V gene has CDR1 MNHNS and CDR2 SASEGT.